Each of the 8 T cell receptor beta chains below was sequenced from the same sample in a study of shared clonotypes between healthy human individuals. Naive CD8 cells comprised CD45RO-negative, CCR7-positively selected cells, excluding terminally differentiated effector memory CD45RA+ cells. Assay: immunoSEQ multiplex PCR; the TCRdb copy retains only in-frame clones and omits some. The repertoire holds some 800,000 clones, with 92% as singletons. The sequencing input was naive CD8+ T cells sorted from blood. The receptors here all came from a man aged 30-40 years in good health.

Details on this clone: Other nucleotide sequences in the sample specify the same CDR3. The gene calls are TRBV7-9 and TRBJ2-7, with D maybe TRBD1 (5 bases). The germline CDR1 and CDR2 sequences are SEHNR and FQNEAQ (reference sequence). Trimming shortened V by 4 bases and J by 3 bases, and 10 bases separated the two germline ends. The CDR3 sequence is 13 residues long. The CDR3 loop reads CASSSGQSYEQYF. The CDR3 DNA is TGTGCCAGCAGCTCAGGACAAAGCTACGAGCAGTACTTC.

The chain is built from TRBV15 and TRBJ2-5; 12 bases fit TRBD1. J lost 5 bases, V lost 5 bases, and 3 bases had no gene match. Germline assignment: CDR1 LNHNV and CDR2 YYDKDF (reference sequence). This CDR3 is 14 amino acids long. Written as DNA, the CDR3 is TGTGCCACCAGCGGGACAGGGGGCTTGGAGACCCAGTACTTC. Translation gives CATSGTGGLETQYF.

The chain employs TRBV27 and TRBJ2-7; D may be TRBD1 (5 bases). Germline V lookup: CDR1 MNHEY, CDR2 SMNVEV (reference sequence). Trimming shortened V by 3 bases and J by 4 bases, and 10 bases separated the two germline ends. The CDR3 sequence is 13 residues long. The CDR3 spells CASSFFQGYEQYF. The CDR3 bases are TGTGCCAGCAGTTTCTTTCAGGGTTACGAGCAGTACTTC.

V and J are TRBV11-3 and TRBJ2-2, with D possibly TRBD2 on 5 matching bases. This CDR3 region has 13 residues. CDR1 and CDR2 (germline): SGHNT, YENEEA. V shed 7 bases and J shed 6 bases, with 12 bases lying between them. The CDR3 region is CASTPAGAGELFF. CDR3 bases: TGTGCCAGCACCCCGGCCGGGGCCGGGGAGCTGTTTTTT. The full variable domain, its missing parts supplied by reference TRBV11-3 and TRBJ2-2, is EAGVVQSPRYKIIEKKQPVAFWCNPISGHNTLYWYLQNLGQGPELLIRYENEEAVDDSQLPKDRFSAERLKGVDSTLKIQPAELGDSAVYLCASTPAGAGELFFGEGSRLTVL.

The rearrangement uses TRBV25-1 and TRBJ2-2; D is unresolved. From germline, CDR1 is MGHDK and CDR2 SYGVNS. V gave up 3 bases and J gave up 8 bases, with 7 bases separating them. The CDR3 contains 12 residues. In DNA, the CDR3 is TGTGCCAGCAGTGACCAAAGGGGGGAGCTGTTTTTT. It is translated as CASSDQRGELFF.

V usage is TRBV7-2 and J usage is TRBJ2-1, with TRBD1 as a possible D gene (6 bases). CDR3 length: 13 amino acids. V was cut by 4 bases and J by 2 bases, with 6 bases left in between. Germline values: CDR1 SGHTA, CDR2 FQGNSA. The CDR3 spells CASSWDTYNEQFF. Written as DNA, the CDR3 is TGTGCCAGCAGCTGGGACACCTACAATGAGCAGTTCTTC.

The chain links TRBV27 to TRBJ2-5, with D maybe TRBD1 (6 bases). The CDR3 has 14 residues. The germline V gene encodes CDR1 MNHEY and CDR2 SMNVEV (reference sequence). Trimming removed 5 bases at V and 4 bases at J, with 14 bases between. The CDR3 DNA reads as TGTGCCAGCAGTAGGACAGTATCATTAGAGACCCAGTACTTC. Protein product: CASSRTVSLETQYF.

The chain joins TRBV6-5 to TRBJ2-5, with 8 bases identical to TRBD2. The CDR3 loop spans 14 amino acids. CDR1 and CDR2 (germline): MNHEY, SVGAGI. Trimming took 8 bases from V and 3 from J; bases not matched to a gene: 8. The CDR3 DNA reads TGTGCCAGCGGACAGAGCGGGAGAAAAGAGACCCAGTACTTC. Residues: CASGQSGRKETQYF.